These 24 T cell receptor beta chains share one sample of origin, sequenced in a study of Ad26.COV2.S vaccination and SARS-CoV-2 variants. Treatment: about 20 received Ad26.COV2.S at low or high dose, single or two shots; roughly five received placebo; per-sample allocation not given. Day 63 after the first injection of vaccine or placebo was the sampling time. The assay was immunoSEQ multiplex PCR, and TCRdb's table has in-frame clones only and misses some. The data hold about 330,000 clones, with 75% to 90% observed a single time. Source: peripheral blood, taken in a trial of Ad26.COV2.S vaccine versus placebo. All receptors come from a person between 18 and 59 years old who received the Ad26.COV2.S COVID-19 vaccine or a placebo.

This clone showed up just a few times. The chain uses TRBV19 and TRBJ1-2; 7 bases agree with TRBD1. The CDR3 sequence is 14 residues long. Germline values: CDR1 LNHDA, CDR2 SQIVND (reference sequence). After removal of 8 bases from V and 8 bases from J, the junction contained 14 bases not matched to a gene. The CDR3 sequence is CASCFTGVVEGYTF. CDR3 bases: TGTGCCAGTTGCTTTACAGGGGTCGTTGAGGGCTACACCTTC.

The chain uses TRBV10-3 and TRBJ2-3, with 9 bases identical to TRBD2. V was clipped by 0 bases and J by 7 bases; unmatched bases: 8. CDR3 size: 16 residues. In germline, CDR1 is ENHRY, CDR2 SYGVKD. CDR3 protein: CAISESAGGPENTQYF. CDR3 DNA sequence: TGTGCCATCAGTGAGTCGGCGGGAGGGCCCGAGAATACGCAGTATTTT.

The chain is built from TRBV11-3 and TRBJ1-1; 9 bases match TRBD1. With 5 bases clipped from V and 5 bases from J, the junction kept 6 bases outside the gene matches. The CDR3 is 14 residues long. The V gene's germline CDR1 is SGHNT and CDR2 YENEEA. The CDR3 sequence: CASSPRTGETEAFF. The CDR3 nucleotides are TGTGCCAGCAGCCCGCGGACAGGGGAAACTGAAGCTTTCTTT.

This chain's CDR3 is CASSLTTDEQYF. In DNA, the CDR3 is TGTGCCAGTAGTCTGACTACCGACGAGCAGTACTTC. The rearrangement links TRBV19 to TRBJ2-7, with a possible D match to TRBD2 (5 bases). This CDR3 contains 12 residues. Germline V gives CDR1 LNHDA, CDR2 SQIVND (reference sequence). Between the trimmed V and J ends, which lost 5 bases and 5 bases, there was a span of 10 bases.

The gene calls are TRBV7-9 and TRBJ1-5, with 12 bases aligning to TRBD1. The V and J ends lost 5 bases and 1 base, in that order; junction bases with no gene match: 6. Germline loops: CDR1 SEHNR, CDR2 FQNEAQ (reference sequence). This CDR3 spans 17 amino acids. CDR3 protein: CASSREGQGASNQPQHF. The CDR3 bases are TGTGCCAGCAGCCGCGAGGGACAGGGGGCGAGCAATCAGCCCCAGCATTTT.

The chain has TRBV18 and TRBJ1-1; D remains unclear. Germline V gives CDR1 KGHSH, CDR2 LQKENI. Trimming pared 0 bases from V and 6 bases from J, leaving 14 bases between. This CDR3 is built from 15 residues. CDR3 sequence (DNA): TGTGCCAGCTCACCACCCGGCGCCGTCAGCCCTGAAGCTTTCTTT. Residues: CASSPPGAVSPEAFF.

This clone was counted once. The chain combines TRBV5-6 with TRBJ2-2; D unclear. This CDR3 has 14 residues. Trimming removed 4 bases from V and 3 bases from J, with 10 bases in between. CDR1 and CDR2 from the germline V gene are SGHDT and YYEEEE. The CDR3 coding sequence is TGTGCCAGCAGCCCCCTGGACGACACCGGGGAGCTGTTTTTT. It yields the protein CASSPLDDTGELFF.

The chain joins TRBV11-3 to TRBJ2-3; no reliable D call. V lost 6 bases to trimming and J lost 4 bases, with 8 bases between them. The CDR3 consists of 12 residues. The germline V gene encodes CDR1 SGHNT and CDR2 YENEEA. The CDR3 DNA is TGTGCCAGCAGTTCCCTGGCAGATACGCAGTATTTT. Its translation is CASSSLADTQYF. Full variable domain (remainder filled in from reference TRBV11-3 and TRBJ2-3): EAGVVQSPRYKIIEKKQPVAFWCNPISGHNTLYWYLQNLGQGPELLIRYENEEAVDDSQLPKDRFSAERLKGVDSTLKIQPAELGDSAVYLCASSSLADTQYFGPGTRLTVL.

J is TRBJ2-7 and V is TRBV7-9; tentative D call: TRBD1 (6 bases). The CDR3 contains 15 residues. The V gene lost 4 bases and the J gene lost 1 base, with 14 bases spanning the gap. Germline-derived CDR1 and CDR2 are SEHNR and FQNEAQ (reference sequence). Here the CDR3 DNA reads TGTGCCAGCAGCTCGTCGGACAGCCAGTCCTACGAGCAGTACTTC. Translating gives CASSSSDSQSYEQYF.

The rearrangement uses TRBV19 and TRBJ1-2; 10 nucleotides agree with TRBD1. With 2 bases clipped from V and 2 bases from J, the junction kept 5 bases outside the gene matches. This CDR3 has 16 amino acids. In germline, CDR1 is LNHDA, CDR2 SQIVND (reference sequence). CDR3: CASSILAGQGNYGYTF. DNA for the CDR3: TGTGCCAGTAGTATATTAGCGGGACAGGGGAACTATGGCTACACCTTC.

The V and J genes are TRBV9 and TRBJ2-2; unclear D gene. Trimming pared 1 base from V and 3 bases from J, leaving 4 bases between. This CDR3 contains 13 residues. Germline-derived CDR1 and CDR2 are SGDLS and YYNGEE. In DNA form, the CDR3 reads TGTGCCAGCAGCGTACAGCACACCGGGGAGCTGTTTTTT. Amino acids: CASSVQHTGELFF.

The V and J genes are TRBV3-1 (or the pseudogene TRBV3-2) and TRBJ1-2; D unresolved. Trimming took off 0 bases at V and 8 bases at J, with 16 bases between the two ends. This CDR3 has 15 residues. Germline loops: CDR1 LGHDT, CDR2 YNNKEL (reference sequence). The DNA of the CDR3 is TGTGCCAGCAGCCAAGATCTGGTAGGGCGGTTGGGCTACACCTTC. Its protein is CASSQDLVGRLGYTF.

The CDR3 coding sequence is TGTGCCAGCAGCGTAGCTCCGACAGGGAGCTACAATGAGCAGTTCTTC. The encoded protein is CASSVAPTGSYNEQFF. The chain couples TRBV9 to TRBJ2-1; TRBD1 agrees at 7 bases. CDR1 SGDLS and CDR2 YYNGEE come from the germline V gene. V trimming: 0 bases; J trimming: 3 bases; junction bases outside the gene matches: 6. The CDR3 sequence is 16 residues long.

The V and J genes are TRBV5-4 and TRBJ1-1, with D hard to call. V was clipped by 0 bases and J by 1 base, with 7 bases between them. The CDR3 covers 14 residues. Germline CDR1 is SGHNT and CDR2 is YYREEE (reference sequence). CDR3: CASSLAGWNTEAFF. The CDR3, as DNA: TGTGCCAGCAGCTTGGCGGGGTGGAACACTGAAGCTTTCTTT.

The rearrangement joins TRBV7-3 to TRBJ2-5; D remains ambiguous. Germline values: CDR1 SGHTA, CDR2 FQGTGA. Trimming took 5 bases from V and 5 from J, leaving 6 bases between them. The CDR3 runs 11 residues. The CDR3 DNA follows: TGTGCCAGCAGCGACGGGGAGACCCAGTACTTC. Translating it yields CASSDGETQYF.

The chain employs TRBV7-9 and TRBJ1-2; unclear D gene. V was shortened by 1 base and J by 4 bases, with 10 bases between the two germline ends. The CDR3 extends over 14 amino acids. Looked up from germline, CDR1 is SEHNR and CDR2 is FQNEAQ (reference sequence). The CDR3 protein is CASSLVGQSYGYTF. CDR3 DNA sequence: TGTGCCAGCAGCTTAGTCGGCCAGAGCTATGGCTACACCTTC.

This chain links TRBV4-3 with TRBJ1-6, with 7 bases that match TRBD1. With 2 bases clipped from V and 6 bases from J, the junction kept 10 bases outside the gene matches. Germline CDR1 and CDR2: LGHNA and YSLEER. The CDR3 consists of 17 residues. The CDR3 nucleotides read TGCGCCAGCAGCCAATCGACAGGGAACCTAATTAATTCACCCCTCCACTTT. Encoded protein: CASSQSTGNLINSPLHF.

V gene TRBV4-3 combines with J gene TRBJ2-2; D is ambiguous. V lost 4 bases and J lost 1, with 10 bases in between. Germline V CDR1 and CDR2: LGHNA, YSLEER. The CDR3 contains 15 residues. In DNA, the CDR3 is TGCGCCAGCAGCCCTAACTGGGGGAACACCGGGGAGCTGTTTTTT. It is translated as CASSPNWGNTGELFF.

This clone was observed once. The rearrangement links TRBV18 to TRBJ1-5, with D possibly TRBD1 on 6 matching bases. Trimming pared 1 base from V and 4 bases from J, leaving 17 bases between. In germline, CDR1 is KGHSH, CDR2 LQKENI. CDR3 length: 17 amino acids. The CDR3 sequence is CASSPLIRRTANQPQHF. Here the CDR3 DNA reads TGTGCCAGCTCACCACTGATTAGGAGGACAGCTAATCAGCCCCAGCATTTT.

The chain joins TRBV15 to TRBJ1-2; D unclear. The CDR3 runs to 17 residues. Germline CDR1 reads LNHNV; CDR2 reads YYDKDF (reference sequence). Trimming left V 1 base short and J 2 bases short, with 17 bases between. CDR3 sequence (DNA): TGTGCCACCAGCAGAGTCCTCCTTCTGGGTTCAAACTATGGCTACACCTTC. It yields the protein CATSRVLLLGSNYGYTF. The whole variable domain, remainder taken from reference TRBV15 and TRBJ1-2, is DAMVIQNPRYQVTQFGKPVTLSCSQTLNHNVMYWYQQKSSQAPKLLFHYYDKDFNNEADTPDNFQSRRPNTSFCFLDIRSPGLGDTAMYLCATSRVLLLGSNYGYTFGSGTRLTVV.

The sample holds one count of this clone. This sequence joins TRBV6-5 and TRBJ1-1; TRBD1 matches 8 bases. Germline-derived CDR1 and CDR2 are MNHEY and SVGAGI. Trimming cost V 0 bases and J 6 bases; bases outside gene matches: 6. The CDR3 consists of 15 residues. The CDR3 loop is CASSYSRTGIAEAFF. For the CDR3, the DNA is TGTGCCAGCAGTTACTCAAGGACAGGGATCGCTGAAGCTTTCTTT.

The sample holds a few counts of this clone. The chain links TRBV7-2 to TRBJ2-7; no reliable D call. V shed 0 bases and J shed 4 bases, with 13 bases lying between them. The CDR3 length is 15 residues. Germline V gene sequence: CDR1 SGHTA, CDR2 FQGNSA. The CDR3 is CASSLAVGELYEQYF. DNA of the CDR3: TGTGCCAGCAGCTTAGCGGTGGGTGAATTATACGAGCAGTACTTC. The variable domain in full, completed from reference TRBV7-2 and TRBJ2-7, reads GAGVSQSPSNKVTEKGKDVELRCDPISGHTALYWYRQSLGQGLEFLIYFQGNSAPDKSGLPSDRFSAERTGGSVSTLTIQRTQQEDSAVYLCASSLAVGELYEQYFGPGTRLTVT.

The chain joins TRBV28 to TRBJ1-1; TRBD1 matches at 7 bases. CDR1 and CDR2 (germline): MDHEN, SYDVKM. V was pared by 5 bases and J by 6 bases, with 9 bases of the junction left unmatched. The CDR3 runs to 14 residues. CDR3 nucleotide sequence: TGTGCCAGCAGTCCCCAGGGGGGAACGGCTGAAGCTTTCTTT. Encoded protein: CASSPQGGTAEAFF. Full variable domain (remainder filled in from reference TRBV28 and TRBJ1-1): DVKVTQSSRYLVKRTGEKVFLECVQDMDHENMFWYRQDPGLGLRLIYFSYDVKMKEKGDIPEGYSVSREKKERFSLILESASTNQTSMYLCASSPQGGTAEAFFGQGTRLTVV.

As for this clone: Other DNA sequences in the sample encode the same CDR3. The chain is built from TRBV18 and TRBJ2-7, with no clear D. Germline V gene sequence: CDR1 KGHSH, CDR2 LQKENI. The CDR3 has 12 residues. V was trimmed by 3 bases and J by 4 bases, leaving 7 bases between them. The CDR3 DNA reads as TGTGCCAGCTCACCCTCTTTGTACGAGCAGTACTTC. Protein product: CASSPSLYEQYF. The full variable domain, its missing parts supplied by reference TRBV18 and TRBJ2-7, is NAGVMQNPRHLVRRRGQEARLRCSPMKGHSHVYWYRQLPEEGLKFMVYLQKENIIDESGMPKERFSAEFPKEGPSILRIQQVVRGDSAAYFCASSPSLYEQYFGPGTRLTVT.